A single count supports the clone carrying this T cell receptor beta chain. The target antigen is unknown. The PCR used 60 Vbeta and 13 Jbeta primers. Libraries were prepared by immunoSEQ multiplex PCR; TCRdb keeps only in-frame clonotypes and omits some of them. The sample has 100,000 to 150,000 clones; approximately 78% are singletons. This sample was taken from a study of cytomegalovirus exposure and HLA in healthy donors. General study findings and limits: Later work showed greater clonal expansion in HLA-associated TCR beta chains than in equally common others. HLA restriction was apparent for most CMV-associated TCR beta chains in a later analysis. The authors later linked a missense DCLRE1C variant to TCR beta V- and J-gene trimming. Cytomegalovirus-associated TCR beta chains were listed, numbering under 200.

The CDR3 is made up of 13 amino acids. Germline CDR1 is LNHDA and CDR2 is SQIVND (reference sequence). V dropped 5 bases and J dropped 4; count of bases not matched to a gene: 3. Sequences were obtained from PBMCs. The chain combines TRBV19 with TRBJ2-7; 9 bases are shared with TRBD1. This TCR was recovered from a man aged 40-49 years in good health and CMV-seronegative. DNA of the CDR3: TGTGCCAGTAGTCTTGGGACAGGGTACGAGCAGTACTTC. The encoded protein is CASSLGTGYEQYF.